The 17 T cell receptor beta chains listed next were all sequenced from one sample in a study of T cell responses to AZD1222 COVID-19 vaccine. Profiling relied on immunoSEQ multiplex PCR, and the TCRdb table lists in-frame clones only, not all of them. The profile covers approximately 150,000 clones, with 80% to 95% appearing a single time and about 2.3% taken by the ten largest. Source: peripheral blood, taken on day 0 of AZD1222 vaccination. These receptors were collected from an adult in good health.

The table lists this clone with a count of one. CDR3 amino acids: CASSQGQGGTEAFF. The CDR3 DNA sequence: TGTGCCAGCAGCCAGGGACAGGGCGGTACTGAAGCTTTCTTT. This rearrangement joins TRBV11-1 to TRBJ1-1; TRBD1 matches at 9 bases. Germline V CDR1 and CDR2: SGHAT, FQDESV (reference sequence). Losses at the gene ends were 5 bases for V and 5 bases for J; bases not matched to a gene: 6. This CDR3 region has 14 residues.

The chain employs TRBV10-3 and TRBJ1-2; weak D call: TRBD1 (5 bases). The germline V gene encodes CDR1 ENHRY and CDR2 SYGVKD. The CDR3 is made up of 17 amino acids. V lost 2 bases to trimming and J lost 0 bases, with 16 bases between them. The CDR3 DNA sequence: TGTGCCATCAGTGAGGGGATCGGGGGGTCAGCTAACTATGGCTACACCTTC. This sequence encodes CAISEGIGGSANYGYTF.

The chain recombines TRBV6-5 with TRBJ1-1; D remains ambiguous. The CDR3 contains 16 residues. Germline CDR1 reads MNHEY; CDR2 reads SVGAGI. Trimming shortened V by 2 bases and J by 1 base, and 14 bases separated the two germline ends. The CDR3, as DNA: TGTGCCAGCAGTTACCGGTACACAGAATGGAACACTGAAGCTTTCTTT. As protein: CASSYRYTEWNTEAFF.

This rearrangement joins TRBV29-1 to TRBJ2-1; D is unclear. CDR1 and CDR2 from the germline V gene are SQVTM and ANQGSEA. Trimming removed 3 bases from V and 9 bases from J, with 15 bases in between. The CDR3 spans 13 residues. This CDR3 is CSVEGTEIFEQFF. The CDR3 DNA reads as TGCAGCGTTGAGGGAACAGAAATTTTTGAGCAGTTCTTC.

V and J are TRBV16 and TRBJ2-3; the D is unclear. Looked up from germline, CDR1 is KGHSY and CDR2 is FQNENV. V shed 4 bases and J shed 0 bases, with 5 bases lying between them. The length of the CDR3 is 13 residues. This CDR3 is CASSPSSTDTQYF. The CDR3, as DNA: TGTGCCAGCAGCCCTTCGAGCACAGATACGCAGTATTTT.

This sequence joins TRBV7-6 and TRBJ1-3; 11 bases line up with TRBD1. V lost 4 bases and J lost 0; bases outside the gene matches: 11. This CDR3 has 19 residues. Germline CDR1 is SGHVS and CDR2 is FNYEAQ. The CDR3, as DNA: TGTGCCAGCAGCTCGAGTCCCGGGACAGGGGGGAGCTCTGGAAACACCATATATTTT. It translates to CASSSSPGTGGSSGNTIYF.

The count of this clone is one. The chain has TRBV27 and TRBJ1-6; 7 bases are shared with TRBD1. Trimming removed 5 bases from V and 9 bases from J; junction bases left unmatched: 13. This CDR3 is built from 16 residues. In germline, CDR1 is MNHEY, CDR2 SMNVEV (reference sequence). The CDR3, as DNA: TGTGCCAGCAGTCTGGCCTCGACAGGGCGCGGTTCACCCCTCCACTTT. The encoded protein is CASSLASTGRGSPLHF.

The chain joins TRBV3-1 (or the pseudogene TRBV3-2) to TRBJ1-5, with no clear D. Deletions cut 1 base from V and 5 bases from J, with 9 bases between. Germline V gives CDR1 LGHDT, CDR2 YNNKEL (reference sequence). CDR3 length: 14 residues. The DNA for the CDR3 is TGTGCCAGCAGCCAAGGCGGCCGGGATCAGCCCCAGCATTTT. Its protein product is CASSQGGRDQPQHF.

The chain uses TRBV2 and TRBJ1-5, with D possibly being TRBD1 (6 bases). V lost 6 bases to trimming and J lost 0 bases, with 12 bases between them. The length of the CDR3 is 15 residues. Germline values: CDR1 SNHLY, CDR2 FYNNEI. The CDR3 sequence: CASSPDRNSNQPQHF. DNA for the CDR3: TGTGCCAGCAGCCCCGACAGGAATAGCAATCAGCCCCAGCATTTT.

The V and J genes are TRBV10-3 and TRBJ2-1, with D possibly TRBD2 on 6 matching bases. V was pared by 4 bases and J by 0 bases, with 16 bases between. Germline lookup yields CDR1 ENHRY and CDR2 SYGVKD. The CDR3 is 17 residues long. CDR3 protein: CAISGWGRLDSYNEQFF. CDR3 in DNA: TGTGCCATCAGTGGGTGGGGGAGGCTAGACTCCTACAATGAGCAGTTCTTC.

J is TRBJ1-5 and V is TRBV27; D uncertain. Deletions cut 2 bases from V and 6 bases from J, with 8 bases between. CDR3 length: 13 amino acids. Germline V gives CDR1 MNHEY, CDR2 SMNVEV (reference sequence). In DNA, the CDR3 is TGTGCCAGCAGTTTAGAGGGTGGTCAGCCCCAGCATTTT. It yields the protein CASSLEGGQPQHF.

This chain connects TRBV3-1 (or the pseudogene TRBV3-2) to TRBJ1-3; no clear D gene. The germline V gene has CDR1 LGHDT and CDR2 YNNKEL (reference sequence). The CDR3 covers 14 residues. Trimming shortened V by 4 bases and J by 0 bases, and 7 bases separated the two germline ends. The CDR3 here is CASSPPSSGNTIYF. The CDR3 region has the DNA TGTGCCAGCAGCCCACCAAGCTCTGGAAACACCATATATTTT.

The chain couples TRBV3-1 (or the pseudogene TRBV3-2) to TRBJ2-6; D is perhaps TRBD2 (6 bases). Germline V lookup: CDR1 LGHDT, CDR2 YNNKEL (reference sequence). The V gene lost 1 base and the J gene lost 2 bases, with 9 bases spanning the gap. CDR3 length equals 16 residues. The CDR3 nucleotides read TGTGCCAGCAGCCAAGTATCGGGGGCTGGGGCCAACGTCCTGACTTTC. Residues: CASSQVSGAGANVLTF.

The V gene is TRBV30, the J gene TRBJ2-7; D not certain. The CDR3 is 16 residues long. In germline, CDR1 is GTSNPN, CDR2 SVGIG (reference sequence). V dropped 6 bases and J dropped 1 base, with 22 bases sitting between them. The CDR3 DNA reads as TGTGCCTGTACGGCGTCCTTGGTATCGCCGTCCTACGAGCAGTACTTC. It specifies CACTASLVSPSYEQYF.

CDR3: CATSRVGGLNPQYF. As DNA, the CDR3 is TGTGCCACCAGCAGAGTGGGAGGGTTGAATCCCCAGTACTTC. The rearrangement joins TRBV15 to TRBJ2-5; 7 bases line up with TRBD2. With 1 base clipped from V and 9 bases from J, the junction kept 8 bases outside the gene matches. The CDR3 contains 14 residues. Germline CDR1 and CDR2: LNHNV and YYDKDF (reference sequence).

This chain joins TRBV7-8 and TRBJ1-1; unclear D gene. The V gene's germline CDR1 is SGHVS and CDR2 FQNEAQ. The CDR3 is made up of 14 amino acids. Trimming took off 1 base at V and 1 base at J, with 7 bases between the two ends. DNA of the CDR3: TGTGCCAGCAGCTTAGGGGGAGGGAACACTGAAGCTTTCTTT. This translates into CASSLGGGNTEAFF.

V usage is TRBV6-4 and J usage is TRBJ2-7; D tentatively fits TRBD1 or TRBD2 (6 bases each). The CDR3 runs 15 residues. Per the germline V gene, CDR1 is MRHNA and CDR2 is SNTAGT. Trimming shortened V by 7 bases and J by 2 bases, and 18 bases separated the two germline ends. The DNA for the CDR3 is TGTGCCAGCAATGGGGGGACAAGTCTTACCTACGAGCAGTACTTC. Translation gives CASNGGTSLTYEQYF.